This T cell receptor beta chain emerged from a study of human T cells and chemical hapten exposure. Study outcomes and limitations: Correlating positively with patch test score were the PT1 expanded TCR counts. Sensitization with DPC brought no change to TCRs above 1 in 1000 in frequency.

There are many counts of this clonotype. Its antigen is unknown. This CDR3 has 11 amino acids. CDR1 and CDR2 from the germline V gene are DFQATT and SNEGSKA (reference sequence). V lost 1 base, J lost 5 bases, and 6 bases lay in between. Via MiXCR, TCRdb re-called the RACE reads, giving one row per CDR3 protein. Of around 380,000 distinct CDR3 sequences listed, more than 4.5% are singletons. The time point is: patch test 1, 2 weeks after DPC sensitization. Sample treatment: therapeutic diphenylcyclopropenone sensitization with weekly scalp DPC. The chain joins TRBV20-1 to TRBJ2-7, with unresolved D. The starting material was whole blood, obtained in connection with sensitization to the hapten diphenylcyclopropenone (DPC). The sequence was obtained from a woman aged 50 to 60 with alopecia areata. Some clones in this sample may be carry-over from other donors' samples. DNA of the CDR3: TGCAGTGCTAGAGGGCGGCACGAGCAGTACTTC. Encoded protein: CSARGRHEQYF.